One sample yielded the 13 T cell receptor beta chains listed below, sequenced in a study of blood T cell repertoires in COVID-19. The protocol was immunoSEQ multiplex PCR, while the TCRdb copy is restricted to in-frame clones and leaves out a portion. The sample has under 200,000 clones; 79% are singletons. The sample was peripheral blood. The source is a woman aged 55-69 years with COVID-19, enrolled during active disease.

Concerning this clone: The junction and the germline gene differ at one end; a read error may be behind it. The chain recombines TRBV28 with TRBJ2-7; 7 nucleotides agree with TRBD1. The CDR3 is made up of 12 amino acids. From germline, CDR1 is MDHEN and CDR2 SYDVKM. CDR3 coding DNA: TGTGCCAGCAGTCCCCCGGGGAACAGGGGAGACTTC. It encodes CASSPPGNRGDF.

The chain links TRBV15 to TRBJ1-2, with 8 bases matching TRBD1. The CDR3 totals 15 residues. Germline CDR1 reads LNHNV; CDR2 reads YYDKDF (reference sequence). V lost 0 bases, J lost 5 bases, and 5 bases stayed unmatched. The CDR3 sequence: CATSRDVRGQYGYTF. The CDR3, as DNA: TGTGCCACCAGCAGAGACGTCAGGGGGCAATATGGCTACACCTTC.

This clone turned up a few times. This chain links TRBV10-3 with TRBJ2-1, with TRBD2 matching 7 bases. Per the germline V gene, CDR1 is ENHRY and CDR2 is SYGVKD. V shed 4 bases and J 5 bases; nucleotides not matched to a gene: 8. The CDR3 is made up of 15 amino acids. DNA of the CDR3: TGTGCCATCAGTGCTAAGGGACTAACCGACAATGAGCAGTTCTTC. Protein product: CAISAKGLTDNEQFF.

The J gene is TRBJ2-1, the V gene TRBV27; TRBD2 aligns across 16 bases. V lost 3 bases and J lost 4; bases outside the gene matches: 9. Germline loops: CDR1 MNHEY, CDR2 SMNVEV (reference sequence). The CDR3 is 19 residues long. The CDR3, as DNA: TGTGCCAGCAGTTTCTCGGGGACTAGCGGGAGGGTGAAATACAATGAGCAGTTCTTC. The encoded protein is CASSFSGTSGRVKYNEQFF.

The V call is TRBV28, the J call TRBJ2-7, with D unresolved. The V end lost 8 bases, the J end lost 4 bases, and 12 bases lay between the germline ends. This CDR3 is built from 12 residues. Per germline, CDR1 MDHEN and CDR2 SYDVKM. The CDR3 DNA is TGTGCCAGCTCACGAACAAAATACGAGCAGTACGTC. Translation gives CASSRTKYEQYV.

This sequence joins TRBV6-5 and TRBJ1-1; D not resolved. The germline V and J ends were trimmed by 7 bases and 0 bases, with 9 bases remaining between them. CDR3 length equals 13 residues. Germline V CDR1 and CDR2: MNHEY, SVGAGI. This CDR3 reads CASKEGLNTEAFF. Written as DNA, the CDR3 is TGTGCCAGCAAGGAGGGCTTGAACACTGAAGCTTTCTTT.

In this sample, this clone turned up once. The rearrangement links TRBV7-3 to TRBJ2-3, with D tentatively TRBD2 (5 bases). V dropped 4 bases and J dropped 1 base, with 12 bases sitting between them. Per the germline V gene, CDR1 is SGHTA and CDR2 is FQGTGA. The CDR3 has 15 residues. The CDR3 is CASSSGSGRTDTQYF. The DNA of the CDR3 is TGTGCCAGCAGCTCGGGGAGCGGACGCACAGATACGCAGTATTTT.

This clone was detected only once. The rearrangement uses TRBV7-2 and TRBJ2-1; 10 positions agree with TRBD2. This CDR3 comprises 16 residues. Per the germline V gene, CDR1 is SGHTA and CDR2 is FQGNSA. The V segment lost 5 bases and the J segment 0 bases; nucleotides outside the gene matches: 4. CDR3 DNA: TGTGCCAGCAGCCCGTCTAGCGGGAGCTCCTACAATGAGCAGTTCTTC. Protein product: CASSPSSGSSYNEQFF. The whole variable domain, filled in from reference TRBV7-2 and TRBJ2-1, reads GAGVSQSPSNKVTEKGKDVELRCDPISGHTALYWYRQSLGQGLEFLIYFQGNSAPDKSGLPSDRFSAERTGGSVSTLTIQRTQQEDSAVYLCASSPSSGSSYNEQFFGPGTRLTVL.

This clone was seen a handful of times. Other nucleotide sequences in the sample specify the same CDR3. The V call is TRBV2, the J call TRBJ1-1, with 8 bases lining up with TRBD1. CDR3 size: 14 residues. The germline V gene has CDR1 SNHLY and CDR2 FYNNEI. Germline trimming cut 5 bases from V and 1 base from J; bases unmatched to any gene: 3. CDR3 bases: TGTGCCAGCAGTAAAGGACAGGGGAACACTGAAGCTTTCTTT. The encoded protein is CASSKGQGNTEAFF.

This chain connects TRBV27 to TRBJ1-6; D is uncertain. The V end lost 5 bases, the J end lost 8 bases, and 7 bases lay between the germline ends. This CDR3 region has 12 residues. Germline values: CDR1 MNHEY, CDR2 SMNVEV (reference sequence). CDR3 region: CASSPRYSPLHF. The CDR3 DNA reads as TGTGCCAGCAGTCCGAGATATTCACCCCTCCACTTT.

The chain has TRBV24-1 and TRBJ1-2, with D perhaps matching TRBD1 (6 bases). Trimming shortened V by 3 bases and J by 6 bases, and 13 bases separated the two germline ends. Germline-derived CDR1 and CDR2 are KGHDR and SFDVKD. CDR3 size: 14 residues. Here the CDR3 DNA reads TGTGCCACCAGTGATCCTGACAGGCAGGATGGCTACACCTTC. Protein: CATSDPDRQDGYTF.

A few counts support this clone. The V gene is TRBV30, the J gene TRBJ1-6, with a possible D match to TRBD1 (6 bases). The V gene lost 3 bases and the J gene lost 0 bases, with 15 bases spanning the gap. In germline, CDR1 is GTSNPN, CDR2 SVGIG (reference sequence). The CDR3 covers 17 residues. CDR3 DNA: TGTGCCTGGAGAATTGATAGGGGGAACTCCTATAATTCACCCCTCCACTTT. Translated, it gives CAWRIDRGNSYNSPLHF.

The chain employs TRBV7-6 and TRBJ2-5, with no clear D. The V gene's germline CDR1 is SGHVS and CDR2 FNYEAQ. Trimming removed 5 bases from V and 5 bases from J, with 18 bases in between. This CDR3 spans 15 amino acids. CDR3 amino acids: CASSPRRQVAETQYF. The CDR3 bases are TGTGCCAGCAGCCCAAGGCGCCAGGTGGCGGAGACCCAGTACTTC.